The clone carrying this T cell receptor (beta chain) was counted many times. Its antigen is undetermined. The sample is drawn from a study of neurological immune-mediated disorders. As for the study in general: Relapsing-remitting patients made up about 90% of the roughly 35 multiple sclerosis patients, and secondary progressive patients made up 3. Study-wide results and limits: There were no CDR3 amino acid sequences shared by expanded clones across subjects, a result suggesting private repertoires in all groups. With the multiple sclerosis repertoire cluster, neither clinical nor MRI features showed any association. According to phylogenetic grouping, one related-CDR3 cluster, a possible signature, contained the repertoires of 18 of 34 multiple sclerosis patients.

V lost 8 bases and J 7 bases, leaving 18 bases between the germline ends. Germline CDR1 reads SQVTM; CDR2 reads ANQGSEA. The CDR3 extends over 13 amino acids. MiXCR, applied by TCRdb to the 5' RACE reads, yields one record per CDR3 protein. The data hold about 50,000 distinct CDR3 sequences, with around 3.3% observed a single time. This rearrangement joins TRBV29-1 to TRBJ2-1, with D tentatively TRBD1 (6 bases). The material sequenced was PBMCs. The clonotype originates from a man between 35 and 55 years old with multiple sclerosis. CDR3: CSTHRDLSNEQFF. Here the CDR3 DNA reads TGCAGCACCCACAGGGACCTTTCTAATGAGCAGTTCTTC.